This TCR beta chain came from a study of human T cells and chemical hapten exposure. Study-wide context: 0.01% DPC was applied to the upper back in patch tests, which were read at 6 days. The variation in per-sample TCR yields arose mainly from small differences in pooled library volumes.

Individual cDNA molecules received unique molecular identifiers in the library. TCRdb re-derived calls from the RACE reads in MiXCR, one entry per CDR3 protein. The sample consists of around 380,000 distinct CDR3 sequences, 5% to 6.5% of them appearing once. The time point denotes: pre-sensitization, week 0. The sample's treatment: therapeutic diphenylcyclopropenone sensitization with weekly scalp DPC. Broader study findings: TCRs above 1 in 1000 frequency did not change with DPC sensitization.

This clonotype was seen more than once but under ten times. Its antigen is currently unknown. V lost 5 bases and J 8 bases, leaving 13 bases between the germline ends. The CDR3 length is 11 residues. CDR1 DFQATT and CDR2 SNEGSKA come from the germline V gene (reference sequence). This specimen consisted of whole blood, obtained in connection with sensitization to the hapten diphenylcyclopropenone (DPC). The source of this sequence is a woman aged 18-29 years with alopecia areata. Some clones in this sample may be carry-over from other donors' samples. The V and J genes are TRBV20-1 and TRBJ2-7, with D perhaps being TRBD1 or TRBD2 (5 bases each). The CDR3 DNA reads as TGCAGTGCTCCCTGGGACGGAAAGCAGTACTTC. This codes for CSAPWDGKQYF.